This T cell receptor beta chain was sequenced during a study of OX40 agonist ivuxolimab in advanced cancers. Study as a whole: Ivuxolimab, an agonist antibody against OX40 (CD134), was given to patients.

Concerning this clone: What it binds is not known.

Systemic immunosuppression or autoimmune disease history was grounds to exclude patients. Findings and caveats of the study: At 0.1 to 3.0 mg/kg and by week 6, CD4+ and CD8+ T cells in the blood had expanded clonally. Which antigen the expanded peripheral T cells recognized is unknown.

Sequencing was performed with immunoSEQ multiplex PCR; in TCRdb, only in-frame clones are kept and a portion is missing. Among tens of thousands of clones, roughly 90% were seen once, and the ten largest hold 18%. The ends lost 6 bases at V and 8 bases at J; junction bases unmatched: 12. Germline CDR1 SGHAT, CDR2 FQDESV (reference sequence). The CDR3 length is 16 residues. The sample was CD4+ or CD8+ T cells sorted from blood, taken in a trial of the OX40 agonist ivuxolimab. This TCR came from an adult with an advanced solid tumor such as melanoma, head and neck, liver or kidney cancer. The chain recombines TRBV11-1 with TRBJ2-1; 11 bases are a match to TRBD1. The CDR3 spells CASRPTWTGGQDEQFF. In DNA, the CDR3 is TGTGCCAGCAGACCCACCTGGACAGGGGGCCAGGATGAGCAGTTCTTC.